A single sample is the source of the 19 T cell receptor beta chains below, sequenced in a study of blood T cells in healthy people across ages. Primers used in a second PCR of about 7 to 12 cycles were a sample-barcoded 5' primer and a J-beta primer mix. TCRdb processed the 5' RACE reads anew with MiXCR; each CDR3 protein has one entry. The sample yields 590,000 or so distinct CDR3 sequences, about 28% seen once. Material for sequencing was blood. Source of these receptors: a woman older than 75 in good health.

In regard to this clonotype: One end of the junction is discordant with germline, which a read error may explain. J is TRBJ2-1 and V is TRBV27; the D is unclear. Looked up from germline, CDR1 is MNHEY and CDR2 is SMNVEV (reference sequence). The CDR3 is 13 residues long. CDR3 nucleotide sequence: TGTACCAGTATTTCAGGCGCTGGCAATGAGCAGTTCTTC. Translating it yields CTSISGAGNEQFF.

There are many counts of this clonotype. This chain connects TRBV7-9 to TRBJ1-1, with 10 bases fitting TRBD1. CDR1 and CDR2 from the germline V gene are SEHNR and FQNEAQ (reference sequence). This CDR3 has 16 residues. V was pared by 4 bases and J by 2 bases, with 7 bases of the junction left unmatched. The CDR3 spells CASSSSGTGVNTEAFF. For the CDR3, the DNA is TGTGCCAGCAGCTCAAGCGGGACAGGGGTTAACACTGAAGCTTTCTTT.

This clonotype has ten or more counts. The V call is TRBV18, the J call TRBJ2-1; 9 nucleotides agree with TRBD1. Looked up from germline, CDR1 is KGHSH and CDR2 is LQKENI. V shed 5 bases, J shed 8 bases, and the junction held 7 bases outside the gene matches. This CDR3 spans 14 amino acids. The CDR3 DNA reads as TGTGCCAGCTCAACGGGACAGGGATGGGATGAGCAGTTCTTC. It encodes CASSTGQGWDEQFF. Supplemented by reference TRBV18 and TRBJ2-1, the full variable domain reads NAGVMQNPRHLVRRRGQEARLRCSPMKGHSHVYWYRQLPEEGLKFMVYLQKENIIDESGMPKERFSAEFPKEGPSILRIQQVVRGDSAAYFCASSTGQGWDEQFFGPGTRLTVL.

In this sample, this clonotype turned up many times. The chain recombines TRBV20-1 with TRBJ1-1, with D possibly TRBD1 on 6 matching bases. The CDR3 runs 13 residues. Germline CDR1 and CDR2: DFQATT and SNEGSKA (reference sequence). Trimming stripped 6 bases from V and 3 bases from J, with 14 bases between. CDR3 in DNA: TGCAGTGCCAGGGGAGGGGTGGACACTGAAGCTTTCTTT. Protein: CSARGGVDTEAFF.

The chain carries TRBV28 and TRBJ1-1; D is possibly TRBD1 (5 bases). The V end lost 4 bases, the J end lost 4 bases, and 16 bases lay between the germline ends. The CDR3 contains 15 residues. CDR1 is MDHEN, CDR2 SYDVKM, per germline. In DNA, the CDR3 is TGTGCCAGCAGTTCCCTCTTGGGGGGAAGCACTGAAGCTTTCTTT. Translation: CASSSLLGGSTEAFF.

This clonotype was detected a few times. At one boundary the junction diverges from the germline segment, which might be a read error. This chain uses TRBV14 with TRBJ1-5; D uncertain. Looked up from germline, CDR1 is SGHDN and CDR2 is FVKESK. CDR3 size: 13 residues. The CDR3 DNA reads TGTGCCAGCAGTGCTAGTAGCTATCAGCCCCAGCATTTT. It translates to CASSASSYQPQHF.

This clonotype was counted ten times or more. The V gene is TRBV28, the J gene TRBJ1-2; a possible D gene is TRBD1 (5 bases). This CDR3 has 15 residues. The V gene lost 3 bases and the J gene lost 6 bases, with 17 bases spanning the gap. Germline lookup yields CDR1 MDHEN and CDR2 SYDVKM. The CDR3 DNA sequence: TGTGCCAGCAGTTTGTCTAGGGGAGTTGAGAATGGCTACACCTTC. Amino acids: CASSLSRGVENGYTF.

This clonotype was seen a handful of times. J is TRBJ2-7 and V is TRBV11-2; 10 bases agree with TRBD1. CDR1 SGHAT and CDR2 FQNNGV come from the germline V gene. The CDR3 loop spans 16 amino acids. Germline trimming cut 6 bases from V and 1 base from J; bases unmatched to any gene: 9. For the CDR3, the DNA is TGTGCCAGCAGAATCGGGACAGGGGTACAGTCCTACGAGCAGTACTTC. It is translated as CASRIGTGVQSYEQYF.

This clonotype was seen a handful of times. This may be a read error: a much more frequent sequence differs by one nucleotide. The chain combines TRBV18 with TRBJ2-1; 15 bases are shared with TRBD2. The assigned J gene may be wrong: the sequence end matches TRBJ2-7 better. In germline, CDR1 is KGHSH, CDR2 LQKENI. The CDR3 extends over 19 amino acids. CDR3 nucleotide sequence: TGTGCCAGCTCACCATTCGGGGGACTAGCGGGAGGCTCCTACAATGAGCAGTACTTC. This encodes CASSPFGGLAGGSYNEQYF.

This clonotype appeared many times. The V gene is TRBV12-3 or TRBV12-4, the J gene TRBJ1-5, with a weak D call TRBD1 (5 bases). The CDR3 is made up of 13 amino acids. The V and J ends lost 6 bases and 3 bases respectively, with 9 bases between them. The chain's CDR3 is CASSQGDNQPQHF. In DNA, the CDR3 is TGTGCCAGCAGCCAGGGAGACAATCAGCCCCAGCATTTT.

The rearrangement uses TRBV9 and TRBJ2-3; D call uncertain. The V gene lost 4 bases and the J gene lost 5 bases, with 17 bases spanning the gap. Per the germline V gene, CDR1 is SGDLS and CDR2 is YYNGEE. The length of the CDR3 is 15 residues. The CDR3 protein is CASSPRPSSVDTQYF. CDR3 nucleotides: TGTGCCAGCAGCCCGCGCCCATCTTCGGTAGATACGCAGTATTTT. The full variable domain, completed using reference TRBV9 and TRBJ2-3, is DSGVTQTPKHLITATGQRVTLRCSPRSGDLSVYWYQQSLDQGLQFLIQYYNGEERAKGNILERFSAQQFPDLHSELNLSSLELGDSALYFCASSPRPSSVDTQYFGPGTRLTVL.

The table lists this clonotype with many counts. The chain recombines TRBV7-2 with TRBJ2-3, with 12 positions matching TRBD2. The germline gives CDR1 SGHTA, CDR2 FQGNSA. This CDR3 has 16 amino acids. V was pared by 4 bases and J by 3 bases, with 5 bases of the junction left unmatched. The CDR3, as DNA: TGTGCCAGCAGCTCCCATGGACTAGCGGGGACAGATACGCAGTATTTT. Its translation: CASSSHGLAGTDTQYF.

This clonotype showed up just a few times. The chain carries TRBV30 and TRBJ1-2; D might be TRBD1 (6 bases). The germline CDR1 and CDR2 sequences are GTSNPN and SVGIG (reference sequence). Trimming cost V 4 bases and J 4 bases, with 16 bases left between them. The CDR3 extends over 14 amino acids. The CDR3 region is CAWISTRTAYGYTF. CDR3 sequence (DNA): TGTGCCTGGATCTCCACCCGGACAGCCTATGGCTACACCTTC.

There are many counts of this clonotype. The J gene is TRBJ2-3, the V gene TRBV4-3, with 7 bases that match TRBD2. Germline V gene data show CDR1 as LGHNA and CDR2 as YSLEER. V was clipped by 4 bases and J by 0 bases; unmatched bases: 4. CDR3 length equals 15 residues. CDR3 sequence reads: CASSRTTSSTDTQYF. As DNA, the CDR3 is TGCGCCAGCAGCCGAACGACTAGCAGCACAGATACGCAGTATTTT.

Concerning this clonotype itself: With a much larger clone just one base away, this may be a read error. The chain carries TRBV3-1 and TRBJ1-5; D ambiguous. The ends were cut back, 2 bases at V and 5 bases at J, with 16 bases in the middle. Germline V gene lookup returns CDR1 LGHDT and CDR2 YNNKEL (reference sequence). The CDR3 runs 16 residues. CDR3 region: CASSQLPKGLDQPQHF. CDR3 nucleotides: TGTGCCAGCAGCCAACTACCAAAAGGCCTCGATCAGCCCCAGCATTTT.

For this clonotype: A junction end diverges from the germline sequence, so it may reflect a read error. The chain is built from TRBV11-2 and TRBJ2-5; D unresolved. There are 12 residues in the CDR3. Germline lookup yields CDR1 SGHAT and CDR2 FQNNGV. The CDR3 here is CAGSVGLETQYF. CDR3 bases: TGTGCCGGCAGCGTAGGGCTGGAGACCCAGTACTTC.

This clonotype was seen many times. This chain links TRBV4-2 with TRBJ2-7; D is unresolved. Germline-derived CDR1 and CDR2 are LGHNA and YNFKEQ. V lost 0 bases and J 5 bases, leaving 14 bases between the germline ends. The CDR3 is made up of 15 amino acids. The CDR3 DNA sequence: TGTGCCAGCAGCCAAGAACCCAATCTATCCAACGAGCAGTACTTC. Translation gives CASSQEPNLSNEQYF.

The chain is built from TRBV20-1 and TRBJ2-3, with TRBD1 matching over 11 bases. J was trimmed by 9 bases and V by 6 bases; bases with no gene match: 14. The CDR3 is 15 amino acids. Germline lookup yields CDR1 DFQATT and CDR2 SNEGSKA (reference sequence). The CDR3 is CSAEDRGRSTETQYF. In nucleotides, the CDR3 is TGCAGTGCCGAGGACAGGGGGCGTAGCACTGAGACGCAGTATTTT.

This chain uses TRBV6-6 with TRBJ1-1; D is possibly TRBD1 (5 bases). The CDR3 has 11 amino acids. With 8 bases removed from V and 5 bases from J, the gap between germline ends came to 9 bases. Germline CDR1 is MNHNY and CDR2 is SVGAGI (reference sequence). DNA of the CDR3: TGTGCCAGCTTGTCAGGGACTGAAGCTTTCTTT. This sequence encodes CASLSGTEAFF.